This TCR beta chain was identified during a study of untreated major depressive disorder. The study, taken as a whole, reports: Three preselected Vbeta families were the sole sequencing comparisons. Sequencing showed nonsignificant TRBV25-01 and TRBV02-01 differences matching flow cytometry.

This clone was counted a single time. No antigen is known for it. Every depressed patient was matched in pairs with a non-depressed control on sex, age, current smoking status and body mass index. Germline-derived CDR1 and CDR2 are SGDLS and YYNGEE. Between the trimmed V and J ends, which lost 3 bases and 11 bases, there was a span of 14 bases. The CDR3 consists of 13 residues. Generated by immunoSEQ multiplex PCR, the TCRdb table keeps only in-frame clones and is missing some. The table lists 15,000 to 20,000 clones, approximately 87% of them singletons. This clonotype originated in a woman aged 25 to 39 in good health. What was sequenced was CD4+ T cells from PBMCs. The chain carries TRBV9 and TRBJ1-4; D is unclear. The DNA of the CDR3 is TGTGCCAGCAGCGAAGGACGCGAAGGTAAACTGTTTTTT. This translates into CASSEGREGKLFF.